This T cell receptor (beta chain) was retrieved from a study of blood T cell repertoires in COVID-19. Original processing methods: Amplification of reference gene primers was used by the study to estimate nucleated cell counts. Profiling relied on immunoSEQ multiplex PCR, and the TCRdb table lists in-frame clones only, not all of them. V, J and clone size were drawn from that table, and D and trimming were deduced from the DNA. The sample has about 63,000 clones; 79% are singletons. CDR1 and CDR2 from the germline V gene are SGHVS and FNYEAQ. V was clipped by 0 bases and J by 4 bases; unmatched bases: 9. This CDR3 region has 17 residues.

The specimen was peripheral blood. This clonotype originated in a human donor in a cohort sampled during active COVID-19. The chain links TRBV7-6 to TRBJ2-1, with TRBD2 identical over 7 bases. CDR3 region: CASSLAGREGIYNEQFF. The DNA of the CDR3 is TGTGCCAGCAGCTTAGCGGGGAGGGAGGGCATATACAATGAGCAGTTCTTC. The full variable domain, in which reference TRBV7-6 and TRBJ2-1 provide the parts outside the CDR3, is GAGVSQSPRYKVTKRGQDVALRCDPISGHVSLYWYRQALGQGPEFLTYFNYEAQQDKSGLPNDRFSAERPEGSISTLTIQRTEQRDSAMYRCASSLAGREGIYNEQFFGPGTRLTVL.